Here is one TCR beta chain with its context. This record belongs to a study of blood T cell repertoires in COVID-19. Study summary: Sample material is recorded as cDNA or gDNA derived from T cells, B-cell-depleted T cells, or PBMCs.

Profiling relied on immunoSEQ multiplex PCR, and the TCRdb table lists in-frame clones only, not all of them. The table lists under 200,000 clones, 85% to 95% of them singletons, with 0.5% to 0.65% in the top ten. CDR1 and CDR2 from the germline V gene are MNHEY and SVGAGI. The CDR3 runs to 15 residues. V was clipped by 4 bases and J by 6 bases, with 15 bases between them. The sequence was collected from a man between 50 and 59 years old with acute or convalescent COVID-19. This sequence joins TRBV6-5 and TRBJ1-4, with D possibly being TRBD1 (6 bases). Sequencing was done on a sample of peripheral blood. The DNA of the CDR3 is TGTGCCAGCAGTTTCGTACAGGGCGGAGATGAAAAACTGTTTTTT. Amino acids: CASSFVQGGDEKLFF.